These 12 T cell receptor beta chains share one sample of origin, sequenced in a study of CD8 T cells in ankylosing spondylitis. Whole-study results and caveats: What seemed typical of ankylosing spondylitis blood was a TCR beta motif built from roughly 8 highly homologous variants.

These receptors' antigens are unknown. TCRdb reanalysed the 5' RACE reads using MiXCR and keeps one entry per CDR3 protein. The sample lists 470,000 or so distinct CDR3 sequences; roughly 27% were seen once. Sequencing was done on a sample of blood, either unsorted or a sorted T cell fraction (not recorded which). The receptors derive from a male donor with ankylosing spondylitis.

This clonotype was counted a single time. The V gene is TRBV2, the J gene TRBJ2-7; 7 nucleotides agree with TRBD1. Losses at the gene ends were 6 bases for V and 2 bases for J; bases not matched to a gene: 4. CDR3 size: 13 residues. Per the germline V gene, CDR1 is SNHLY and CDR2 is FYNNEI. The CDR3 region is CASRRQGPYEQYV. As DNA, the CDR3 is TGTGCCAGCAGACGACAGGGTCCCTACGAGCAGTACGTC.

The chain is built from TRBV5-1 and TRBJ1-4; tentatively, D is TRBD1 (5 bases). The germline V gene encodes CDR1 SGHRS and CDR2 YFSETQ. Trimming took off 4 bases at V and 15 bases at J, with 16 bases between the two ends. The CDR3 spans 12 residues. The CDR3 coding sequence is TGCGCCAGCAGCCTCGAGGGGCAGAAGTTGTTTTTT. This encodes CASSLEGQKLFF.

This clonotype came up a few times. This rearrangement joins TRBV12-3 or TRBV12-4 to TRBJ1-1; 8 nucleotides align to TRBD1. CDR3 length equals 15 residues. The V and J ends lost 0 bases and 4 bases, in that order; junction bases with no gene match: 4. The CDR3 here is CASSLAVTGVTEAFF. The CDR3, as DNA: TGTGCCAGCAGTTTAGCGGTGACAGGGGTCACTGAAGCTTTCTTT.

This clonotype came up a few times. The J gene is TRBJ2-2, the V gene TRBV29-1; 7 bases align to TRBD1. The CDR3 has 13 residues. Germline V lookup: CDR1 SQVTM, CDR2 ANQGSEA. Trimming cost V 4 bases and J 4 bases; bases outside gene matches: 3. The DNA for the CDR3 is TGCAGCGTTGCACAGGGGCGCACCGGGGAGCTGTTTTTT. The encoded protein is CSVAQGRTGELFF.

The CDR3 loop reads CASSLEGTPSTDTQYF. Written as DNA, the CDR3 is TGTGCCAGCAGCTTAGAAGGGACCCCTAGCACAGATACGCAGTATTTT. V gene TRBV11-3 combines with J gene TRBJ2-3; the D gene could be TRBD1 or TRBD2 (5 bases each). CDR1 is SGHNT and CDR2 is YENEEA in the germline V gene. The V end was cut by 0 bases, the J end by 0 bases, with 10 bases between. The CDR3 runs 16 residues.

In its sample, this clonotype was seen a few times. The V and J genes are TRBV5-1 and TRBJ1-3, with TRBD1 matching 7 bases. V was clipped by 4 bases and J by 8 bases; unmatched bases: 6. This CDR3 comprises 13 residues. Germline CDR1 and CDR2: SGHRS and YFSETQ. The CDR3 nucleotides are TGCGCCAGCAGCAGCGAGGGGGCGGACACCATATATTTT. It specifies CASSSEGADTIYF. Looking up the rest from reference TRBV5-1 and TRBJ1-3 gives the full variable domain: KAGVTQTPRYLIKTRGQQVTLSCSPISGHRSVSWYQQTPGQGLQFLFEYFSETQRNKGNFPGRFSGRQFSNSRSEMNVSTLELGDSALYLCASSSEGADTIYFGEGSWLTVV.

The J gene is TRBJ2-1, the V gene TRBV11-2; 7 bases align to TRBD2. Germline assignment: CDR1 SGHAT and CDR2 FQNNGV. The V segment lost 2 bases and the J segment 11 bases; nucleotides outside the gene matches: 15. CDR3 size: 16 residues. The CDR3: CASSLWKTGGGNQQFF. The CDR3 DNA reads TGTGCCAGCAGCTTATGGAAAACGGGAGGTGGGAATCAGCAGTTCTTC.

The chain has TRBV29-1 and TRBJ2-1, with TRBD1 matching over 9 bases. After removal of 3 bases from V and 3 bases from J, the junction contained 15 bases not matched to a gene. Per the germline V gene, CDR1 is SQVTM and CDR2 is ANQGSEA. The CDR3 runs 18 residues. For the CDR3, the DNA is TGCAGCGTTGATCCGACGGGACAGGGTCCTATCCTCTACAATGAGCAGTTCTTC. It is translated as CSVDPTGQGPILYNEQFF.

This clonotype was found a few times. The chain joins TRBV20-1 to TRBJ2-2, with 7 bases identical to TRBD1. The CDR3 totals 17 residues. Germline V gene sequence: CDR1 DFQATT, CDR2 SNEGSKA (reference sequence). Trimming took 2 bases from V and 3 from J; bases not matched to a gene: 12. The chain's CDR3 is CSARPHGTERDTGELFF. As DNA, the CDR3 is TGCAGTGCTAGACCCCATGGGACAGAGCGAGACACCGGGGAGCTGTTTTTT.

The V gene is TRBV20-1, the J gene TRBJ2-7; a weak D match, TRBD2 (6 bases). The CDR3 has 10 amino acids. Germline V gene data show CDR1 as DFQATT and CDR2 as SNEGSKA (reference sequence). The CDR3 here is CSGEVNEQYF. CDR3 nucleotide sequence: TGCAGCGGGGAGGTCAACGAGCAGTACTTC.

This clonotype was detected only a few times. The rearrangement uses TRBV27 and TRBJ1-2; no definite D call. This CDR3 region has 14 residues. Trimming removed 6 bases from V and 0 bases from J, with 11 bases in between. CDR1 and CDR2 from the germline V gene are MNHEY and SMNVEV (reference sequence). CDR3 amino acids: CASSPYDANYGYTF. For the CDR3, the DNA is TGTGCCAGCAGCCCCTACGATGCTAACTATGGCTACACCTTC.

The rearrangement joins TRBV4-2 to TRBJ2-2; the D call may be TRBD1 or TRBD2 (5 bases each). The V gene's germline CDR1 is LGHNA and CDR2 YNFKEQ. V lost 4 bases and J 9 bases, leaving 12 bases between the germline ends. The CDR3 loop spans 13 amino acids. The CDR3 DNA sequence: TGTGCCAGCAGCCCCCGGGACCTGAGGGAGCTGTTTTTT. This translates into CASSPRDLRELFF.